These 31 T cell receptor beta chains originate from one sample sequenced in a study of T cell responses to AZD1222 COVID-19 vaccine. The assay was immunoSEQ multiplex PCR, and TCRdb's table has in-frame clones only and misses some. This table has roughly 90,000 clones, about nine tenths appearing once. Sample: peripheral blood, taken on day 0 of MenACWY control vaccination. Every receptor here comes from an adult in good health.

V and J are TRBV5-1 and TRBJ2-1, with TRBD1 matching over 7 bases. The V and J ends lost 4 bases and 8 bases, in that order; junction bases with no gene match: 18. Germline assignment: CDR1 SGHRS and CDR2 YFSETQ. This CDR3 has 17 residues. The CDR3 sequence is CASSPRPWAGGRDEQFF. In DNA form, the CDR3 reads TGCGCCAGCAGCCCGAGGCCGTGGGCAGGGGGAAGGGATGAGCAGTTCTTC. Supplemented by reference TRBV5-1 and TRBJ2-1, the full variable domain reads KAGVTQTPRYLIKTRGQQVTLSCSPISGHRSVSWYQQTPGQGLQFLFEYFSETQRNKGNFPGRFSGRQFSNSRSEMNVSTLELGDSALYLCASSPRPWAGGRDEQFFGPGTRLTVL.

The chain employs TRBV6-2 or TRBV6-3 and TRBJ2-6; D may correspond to TRBD1 or TRBD2 (6 bases each). V gave up 5 bases and J gave up 0 bases, with 14 bases separating them. Germline V gene sequence: CDR1 MNHEY, CDR2 SVGEGT. The CDR3 spans 17 residues. The chain's CDR3 is CASSPRPGASGANVLTF. The CDR3, as DNA: TGTGCCAGCAGTCCACGCCCGGGGGCCTCTGGGGCCAACGTCCTGACTTTC.

The V and J genes are TRBV29-1 and TRBJ1-5; possibly TRBD1 for D (5 bases). V was trimmed by 6 bases and J by 4 bases, leaving 16 bases between them. Germline V gene sequence: CDR1 SQVTM, CDR2 ANQGSEA. This CDR3 is 14 amino acids long. For the CDR3, the DNA is TGCAGCGTCCGCCTAGGGGCGTCAAATCAGCCCCAGCATTTT. This codes for CSVRLGASNQPQHF.

This rearrangement joins TRBV9 to TRBJ1-1, with TRBD1 as a possible D gene (6 bases). The CDR3 spans 15 residues. Germline values: CDR1 SGDLS, CDR2 YYNGEE. Trimming shortened V by 5 bases and J by 1 base, and 15 bases separated the two germline ends. The CDR3 DNA sequence: TGTGCCAGCAGTATTTCCGGGACACCGAACACTGAAGCTTTCTTT. Protein: CASSISGTPNTEAFF.

The chain is built from TRBV6-5 and TRBJ2-2; D is uncertain. In germline, CDR1 is MNHEY, CDR2 SVGAGI. The CDR3 is 13 amino acids. V was clipped by 7 bases and J by 6 bases, with 12 bases between them. The CDR3 nucleotides read TGTGCCAGCAAAAGGTCCCTGCCCGGGGAGCTGTTTTTT. Amino acid sequence: CASKRSLPGELFF.

The chain has TRBV5-1 and TRBJ2-7; 8 nucleotides align to TRBD2. J gave up 2 bases and V 2 bases, and 3 bases lay outside the gene matches. The germline gives CDR1 SGHRS, CDR2 YFSETQ. This CDR3 comprises 14 residues. Here the CDR3 reads CASSFTAGAYEQYF. The CDR3 DNA reads as TGCGCCAGCAGCTTTACAGCGGGAGCCTACGAGCAGTACTTC.

The V call is TRBV29-1, the J call TRBJ2-5; D is possibly TRBD1 (7 bases). V shed 7 bases and J shed 2 bases, with 11 bases lying between them. Looked up from germline, CDR1 is SQVTM and CDR2 is ANQGSEA. CDR3 length: 12 residues. CDR3 DNA sequence: TGCAGCGCGGGGGACAGTCAAGAGACCCAGTACTTC. Translating it yields CSAGDSQETQYF.

The chain recombines TRBV29-1 with TRBJ1-1; a possible D gene is TRBD1 (6 bases). Trimming cost V 7 bases and J 10 bases, with 16 bases left between them. Germline V gives CDR1 SQVTM, CDR2 ANQGSEA. CDR3 size: 11 residues. The CDR3 DNA follows: TGCAGCGCACTAACAGGGAAGAGAGCTTTCTTT. Translated, it gives CSALTGKRAFF.

This chain links TRBV28 with TRBJ1-2; no firm D call. The germline V gene encodes CDR1 MDHEN and CDR2 SYDVKM. Trimming stripped 8 bases from V and 8 bases from J, with 12 bases between. CDR3 length: 11 amino acids. CDR3 DNA sequence: TGTGCCAGCGGTGGCATAGGAGGCTACACCTTC. It translates to CASGGIGGYTF.

The V gene is TRBV5-1, the J gene TRBJ2-3; D possibly uses TRBD1 or TRBD2 (5 bases each). This CDR3 contains 16 residues. Germline CDR1 reads SGHRS; CDR2 reads YFSETQ. Trimming left V 0 bases short and J 2 bases short, with 13 bases between. The CDR3 reads CASSLERQGDTDTQYF. The CDR3 DNA reads as TGCGCCAGCAGCTTGGAGCGGCAGGGCGACACAGATACGCAGTATTTT.

The count of this clone is one. The J gene is TRBJ2-3, the V gene TRBV2; 7 nucleotides agree with TRBD2. The trim removed 3 bases at V and 2 bases at J, leaving 5 bases unmatched. Germline V gene data show CDR1 as SNHLY and CDR2 as FYNNEI. The CDR3 covers 15 residues. As DNA, the CDR3 is TGTGCCAGCAGTGACAGAGCGGGGACCACAGATACGCAGTATTTT. Translation: CASSDRAGTTDTQYF.

The gene calls are TRBV6-5 and TRBJ2-1; possible D gene TRBD2, 5 bases. This CDR3 region has 13 residues. Germline-derived CDR1 and CDR2 are MNHEY and SVGAGI. Trimming took 6 bases from V and 6 from J, leaving 12 bases between them. This CDR3 is CASRSLAGNEQFF. CDR3 DNA: TGTGCCAGCAGGAGTCTAGCCGGCAATGAGCAGTTCTTC.

The chain carries TRBV2 and TRBJ1-1, with D possibly TRBD1 on 6 matching bases. Germline assignment: CDR1 SNHLY and CDR2 FYNNEI. The V and J ends lost 7 bases and 1 base respectively, with 7 bases between them. The CDR3 contains 12 residues. Here the CDR3 reads CASNRANTEAFF. The CDR3 nucleotides read TGTGCCAGCAACAGGGCGAACACTGAAGCTTTCTTT.

The V and J genes are TRBV19 and TRBJ1-2; TRBD1 might be the D (6 bases). V was pared by 6 bases and J by 5 bases, with 10 bases between. CDR1 is LNHDA and CDR2 is SQIVND in the germline V gene (reference sequence). The CDR3 totals 12 residues. The CDR3 reads CASSVGAYGYTF. The CDR3 DNA reads TGTGCCAGTAGCGTGGGGGCATATGGCTACACCTTC.

The chain couples TRBV16 to TRBJ1-2; D might be TRBD1 (5 bases). Germline V CDR1 and CDR2: KGHSY, FQNENV. V shed 4 bases and J shed 7 bases, with 19 bases lying between them. This CDR3 comprises 15 residues. CDR3 sequence (DNA): TGTGCCAGCAGCCCAAGGCCCAGGGAGGTCGCTGGCTACACCTTC. It specifies CASSPRPREVAGYTF.

This clone has more than one count but fewer than ten. The rearrangement joins TRBV10-3 to TRBJ1-1; weak D call: TRBD1 (6 bases). Germline V gene data show CDR1 as ENHRY and CDR2 as SYGVKD. Trimming cost V 6 bases and J 4 bases, with 15 bases left between them. This CDR3 comprises 14 residues. CDR3 residues: CAIRREGVFTEAFF. As DNA, the CDR3 is TGTGCCATCAGGAGAGAGGGGGTGTTCACTGAAGCTTTCTTT.

This clone has only a few counts. CDR3 coding DNA: TGTGCCAGCAGATTGTACAATGAGCAGTTCTTC. It translates to CASRLYNEQFF. J is TRBJ2-1 and V is TRBV3-1 (or the pseudogene TRBV3-2); no reliable D call. The V end was cut by 6 bases, the J end by 4 bases, with 4 bases between. The CDR3 is 11 residues long. Germline CDR1 is LGHDT and CDR2 is YNNKEL (reference sequence).

The chain recombines TRBV7-2 with TRBJ2-1, with TRBD1 matching 8 bases. CDR1 and CDR2 from the germline V gene are SGHTA and FQGNSA. V lost 3 bases to trimming and J lost 3 bases; unmatched junction nucleotides: 4. There are 15 residues in the CDR3. The CDR3 region has the DNA TGTGCCAGCAGCTTTGACAGGGGATTCTACAATGAGCAGTTCTTC. Encoded protein: CASSFDRGFYNEQFF.

There are a few counts of this clone. This sequence joins TRBV5-1 and TRBJ2-7; D not resolved. Per germline, CDR1 SGHRS and CDR2 YFSETQ. The CDR3 has 13 amino acids. V lost 0 bases and J 5 bases, leaving 9 bases between the germline ends. The CDR3 protein is CASSLEVWDEQYF. The CDR3 nucleotides are TGCGCCAGCAGCTTGGAGGTCTGGGACGAGCAGTACTTC.

The chain couples TRBV6-5 to TRBJ2-7; TRBD1 agrees at 8 bases. The CDR3 covers 13 residues. V shed 8 bases, J shed 3 bases, and the junction held 6 bases outside the gene matches. The germline V gene encodes CDR1 MNHEY and CDR2 SVGAGI. CDR3 region: CASRSGGYYEQYF. The CDR3 DNA is TGTGCCAGCCGGTCAGGGGGCTACTACGAGCAGTACTTC.

The genes are TRBV6-4 and TRBJ2-7; D unresolved. Germline CDR1 is MRHNA and CDR2 is SNTAGT. Trimming shortened V by 6 bases and J by 0 bases, and 12 bases separated the two germline ends. CDR3 length: 14 residues. The chain's CDR3 is CASSPTFDSYEQYF. The CDR3 nucleotides read TGTGCCAGCAGCCCCACCTTCGACTCCTACGAGCAGTACTTC.

This chain connects TRBV18 to TRBJ2-5; D is unresolved. Germline V CDR1 and CDR2: KGHSH, LQKENI. This CDR3 spans 13 amino acids. With 3 bases removed from V and 3 bases from J, the gap between germline ends came to 8 bases. The CDR3: CASSPPPKETQYF. The DNA of the CDR3 is TGTGCCAGCTCACCCCCCCCGAAAGAGACCCAGTACTTC.

The gene calls are TRBV5-1 and TRBJ2-5, with 7 bases matching TRBD1. This CDR3 is built from 14 residues. In germline, CDR1 is SGHRS, CDR2 YFSETQ. V trimming: 3 bases; J trimming: 6 bases; junction bases outside the gene matches: 8. The chain's CDR3 is CASSSQTGRKTQYF. The CDR3 nucleotides read TGCGCCAGCAGCTCACAGACAGGGAGAAAGACCCAGTACTTC.

The genes are TRBV5-1 and TRBJ1-2, with 11 bases that match TRBD1. Germline V gene sequence: CDR1 SGHRS, CDR2 YFSETQ. Losses at the gene ends were 4 bases for V and 2 bases for J; bases not matched to a gene: 1. The CDR3 extends over 14 amino acids. CDR3 loop: CASSGDRGNYGYTF. The CDR3, as DNA: TGCGCCAGCAGCGGGGACAGGGGGAACTATGGCTACACCTTC.

J is TRBJ2-3 and V is TRBV5-1, with TRBD2 identical over 12 bases. The CDR3 is 16 amino acids. Germline lookup yields CDR1 SGHRS and CDR2 YFSETQ. After removal of 4 bases from V and 6 bases from J, the junction contained 9 bases not matched to a gene. The CDR3: CASSPRLAGVADTQYF. CDR3 nucleotide sequence: TGCGCCAGCAGCCCTCGACTAGCGGGAGTCGCGGATACGCAGTATTTT.

This CDR3 is CASSYSPPDSYNEQFF. CDR3 nucleotides: TGTGCCAGCAGTTACTCTCCACCGGACAGCTACAATGAGCAGTTCTTC. The V call is TRBV6-5, the J call TRBJ2-1; D is possibly TRBD1 (6 bases). The V gene lost 0 bases and the J gene lost 3 bases, with 12 bases spanning the gap. The germline V gene encodes CDR1 MNHEY and CDR2 SVGAGI. The CDR3 runs to 16 residues.

This chain links TRBV7-2 with TRBJ2-2, with 7 bases lining up with TRBD2. With 4 bases clipped from V and 4 bases from J, the junction kept 12 bases outside the gene matches. CDR3 size: 17 residues. Germline assignment: CDR1 SGHTA and CDR2 FQGNSA. CDR3 nucleotide sequence: TGTGCCAGCAGCTCGAGCTGGGGGGGAGGGCGCACCGGGGAGCTGTTTTTT. Protein sequence: CASSSSWGGGRTGELFF. Full variable domain (rest looked up from reference TRBV7-2 and TRBJ2-2): GAGVSQSPSNKVTEKGKDVELRCDPISGHTALYWYRQSLGQGLEFLIYFQGNSAPDKSGLPSDRFSAERTGGSVSTLTIQRTQQEDSAVYLCASSSSWGGGRTGELFFGEGSRLTVL.

V is TRBV7-9 and J is TRBJ2-1; TRBD2 aligns across 7 bases. The germline CDR1 and CDR2 sequences are SEHNR and FQNEAQ (reference sequence). This CDR3 spans 14 amino acids. V shed 3 bases and J 7 bases; nucleotides not matched to a gene: 6. CDR3 sequence: CASSFGGGSNEQFF. CDR3 DNA: TGTGCCAGCAGCTTCGGGGGAGGGTCAAATGAGCAGTTCTTC.

This clone was seen a single time. The chain uses TRBV24-1 and TRBJ2-1; D gene ambiguous. In germline, CDR1 is KGHDR, CDR2 SFDVKD. V gave up 3 bases and J gave up 7 bases, with 9 bases separating them. The CDR3 covers 13 residues. CDR3 sequence (DNA): TGTGCCACCAGTGATCCCCCGTCGAATGAGCAGTTCTTC. This codes for CATSDPPSNEQFF.

The DNA of the CDR3 is TGTGCCAGCAGTTCCGGACAGGGGGTCTCTGAAGCTTTCTTT. Protein: CASSSGQGVSEAFF. The chain is built from TRBV28 and TRBJ1-1; 10 nucleotides align to TRBD1. V gave up 4 bases and J gave up 6 bases; unmatched junction bases: 5. Germline V CDR1 and CDR2: MDHEN, SYDVKM. The CDR3 length is 14 residues.

The chain carries TRBV19 and TRBJ1-1, with D tentatively TRBD1 (6 bases). Deletions cut 1 base from V and 5 bases from J, with 14 bases between. The CDR3 length is 15 residues. Germline CDR1 and CDR2: LNHDA and SQIVND (reference sequence). CDR3 in DNA: TGTGCCAGTAGTATAGCATCTTTCGGACAGACTGAAGCTTTCTTT. Translation gives CASSIASFGQTEAFF.